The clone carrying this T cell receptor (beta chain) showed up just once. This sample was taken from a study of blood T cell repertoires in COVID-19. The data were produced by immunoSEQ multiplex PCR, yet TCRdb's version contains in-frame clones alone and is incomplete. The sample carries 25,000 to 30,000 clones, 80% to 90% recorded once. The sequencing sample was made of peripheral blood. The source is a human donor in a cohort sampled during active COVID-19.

CDR3 sequence: CASSQEYWGRGPQETQYF. The CDR3 coding sequence is TGCGCCAGCAGCCAAGAATATTGGGGGCGGGGGCCGCAAGAGACCCAGTACTTC. The rearrangement joins TRBV4-3 to TRBJ2-5; possible D gene TRBD2, 7 bases. The CDR3 is 18 amino acids. V lost 0 bases to trimming and J lost 2 bases, with 19 bases between them. Germline V gene lookup returns CDR1 LGHNA and CDR2 YSLEER.